This TCR beta chain was documented in a study of shared clonotypes between healthy human individuals (dated by TCRdb to the early 2020s). Background on the whole study: Two women and a few men aged 18 to 49 years were included in the cohort. For each donor, CD4 naive and CD4 memory were each given three plates, CD8 naive was given two plates, and CD8 memory was given one plate. Blood TCR repertoires of roughly 5 healthy adults were deeply sequenced to estimate repertoire size and the extent of clonotype sharing between individuals. Different laboratories and diverse techniques were used to prepare libraries and sequence TCR repertoires, to increase sequencing depth and limit assay-specific biases. Leukapheresis yielded between about 0.9 and 9.5 billion PBMCs per donor. General findings and caveats noted by the study authors: Based on pairwise subsampling, the degree of clonotype sharing among donors was expected to be affected by sequencing depth. Rarefaction of sorted-subset datasets indicated incomplete sequencing despite the large sequencing depth. Only blood was sampled, and tissue TCR repertoires likely differ from those in blood. Approximately 5% of naive CD4, 3.5% of naive CD8, 2.3% of memory CD4, and less than 0.45% of memory CD8 clonotypes were shared across a few donors. Because the study included a small number of donors, the genetic and exposure-history diversity represented was limited. Clonotypes shared by all four sorted-subset donors showed higher generation probabilities than non-shared clonotypes. Naive subsets generally had larger estimated clonotype richness than memory subsets did.

The CDR3 goes from the cysteine to the phenylalanine over 15 residues. The kept DNA is CDR3 alone, 45 bases in frame from the first base. V gives up 0 bases and J gives up 10 bases, and the segment between their germline ends measures 16 bases. CDR1 is given as SGDLS and CDR2 as YYNGEE, both from the germline V gene. Using the deep immunoSEQ assay, TCR CDR3 regions were amplified from genomic DNA by multiplex PCR. Genomic DNA extracted from each cell subset was distributed evenly over all wells of several immunoSEQ 96-well plates, and each plate served as one replicate. For sorted subsets, 200 ng of genomic DNA, equivalent to some 30,000 T cell genomes, went into each replicate PCR. Purified libraries were quantified with a Qubit 3.0 fluorometer, sized on a Bioanalyzer 2100, and re-quantified with the KAPA Library Quantification kit. A separate single-read 150-cycle Illumina NextSeq 550 flow cell was used to sequence each immunoSEQ 96-well plate. On the authors' methods: Because only junctional sequences without quality scores were contained in the immunoSEQ output, filtering matching that applied to full-length reads could not be performed. Sequences were annotated with PyIR, a Python wrapper for IgBLAST v1.9, using IMGT germline references to assign V/J genes and CDR3. Any read was removed if the V/J assignment was weak (E-value above 1e-6), the CDR3 was missing, or the read contained stop codons, out-of-frame junctions, or ambiguous translated residues. V3J clonotypes were defined as sequences sharing the same inferred V gene, J gene, and CDR3 amino acid sequence. Percentage overlap between repertoires was calculated by dividing the number of shared unique clonotypes by the size of the smaller repertoire. Three approaches were used to assess repertoire richness: RTK rarefaction, the Chao1 estimator, and Recon v2.1 estimates of unobserved clonotypes. Generation probabilities for all TCRbeta clonotypes obtained by the gDNA method from several donors were computed using OLGA. The clones in this table, taken by TCRdb from immuneACCESS, are in-frame only. Not every clone is retained; where verified, under half of the shortfall comes from an unresolved V gene, and the cause of the rest is unknown. The V and J calls and clone size are taken from that table; D and trimming were inferred from the DNA. The sample table shows about 2.3 million clones, and around 90% are seen once. The ten largest clonotypes hold 0.3% to 0.45% of the sample.

Donors were healthy HIV-negative adults with no recently reported acute infections or vaccinations. Every donor was a Caucasian adult residing in Nashville, Tennessee, USA. CD4+ T cells were enriched by magnetic negative selection; naive cells were then positively selected on CD45RA, and the negative fraction formed the memory subset. After blood collection by leukapheresis, PBMCs were isolated using Ficoll-Histopaque density gradient centrifugation and then cryopreserved in the vapor phase of liquid nitrogen. Analytical flow cytometry was used to check the purity and quantity of each magnetically sorted T cell population. Each sorted fraction had its genomic DNA isolated and then quantified by UV absorbance on a Nanodrop 2000c. Concerning this clone itself: Its binding antigen is unknown. No base-level quality is on record; no much larger clone is a single base apart.

This clonotype originated in a man younger than 35 in good health. Some clones in this sample may be carry-over from other donors' samples. In this chain, TRBV9 is recombined with TRBJ1-4; no confident D gene assignment can be made. What was sequenced was naive CD4+ T cells from PBMCs. Interpreted using the paper, the cell subset or site label stands for: CD45RA+ positively selected. The nucleotide sequence reads TGTGCCAGCAGCGTAGCGGAGGGATCCGCCGGAAAACTGTTTTTT. This sequence encodes CASSVAEGSAGKLFF.